The present entry profiles one TCR beta chain with its context. Its antigen remains undetermined. No much larger clone exists at a distance of one base, and base qualities are not known. The source of the sample is a study of blood T cell repertoires in COVID-19 (TCRdb year 2020). At the level of the whole study: Samples from collaborators originated in the United States, Italy and Spain and spanned both the acute and convalescent phases of COVID-19. The dataset comprised deeply sampled blood TCRbeta repertoires from subjects exposed to, actively infected with, or recovered from COVID-19. The material from the prospective study consisted of cDNA or gDNA derived from T cells, B-cell-depleted T cells, or PBMCs. The repertoires were released in a freely available public database intended as a resource for research on the immune response to SARS-CoV-2. Sample metadata almost always included a de-identified subject ID, COVID-19 status, age in years and sex. Samples were obtained from the ongoing ImmuneRACE study (first 160 participants) and from roughly 1,300 subjects provided by 6 global collaborators. Where available, HLA class I and class II types were taken from metadata supplied by the sample provider and were not determined by assay-based typing.

The immunoSEQ Assay, a bias-controlled multiplex PCR, was used to amplify TCRbeta CDR3 regions from genomic DNA. The paper's processing steps were these. Within the assay, amplification of reference gene primers was used to estimate how many nucleated cells each sample contained. To quantify the absolute abundance of each unique TCRbeta CDR3 rearrangement, sequence reads were collapsed and filtered. Productive Simpson clonality was computed per sample as the square root of Simpson's diversity index over productive rearrangements. Imported from immuneACCESS, the table was reduced by TCRdb to in-frame sequences with V and J called. These copies leave out some clones; in studies compared against another copy, an unresolved V gene accounts for under half, and the cause of the remainder is not known. V, J and clone size are taken as reported in that table, and D and trimming were inferred from the DNA itself. For this sample there are about 180,000 clones; 70% to 90% appear just once. 3.5% to 4.5% of the sample comes from the top ten.

The research as a whole found: How much clinical and demographic metadata was included differed by source and by participant, and the metadata was provided uncurated.

Looking up the germline V gene (reference sequence) yields CDR1 MNHNY and CDR2 SVGAGI. From its cysteine to its phenylalanine, the CDR3 spans 12 amino acids. Only the CDR3 part of the read is kept: 36 bases, read in frame from the first base. V is reduced by 8 bases and J by 7 bases, leaving a spacing of 15 bases between them. Whole blood was collected in K2EDTA tubes by collaborating institutions according to the institutions' own protocols. For TCRbeta analysis, collaborator samples were shipped as frozen whole blood, as isolated PBMCs, or as DNA extracted from either sample type. The rearranged segments are TRBV6-6 and TRBJ2-7, with TRBD2 as a weak D call on 6 bases. The receptor was isolated from a woman aged 30 to 39 with acute or convalescent COVID-19. The specimen sequenced was peripheral blood. The CDR3 region reads CASGTWIVEQYF. At the DNA level, the sequence is TGTGCCAGCGGGACTTGGATAGTGGAGCAGTACTTC.